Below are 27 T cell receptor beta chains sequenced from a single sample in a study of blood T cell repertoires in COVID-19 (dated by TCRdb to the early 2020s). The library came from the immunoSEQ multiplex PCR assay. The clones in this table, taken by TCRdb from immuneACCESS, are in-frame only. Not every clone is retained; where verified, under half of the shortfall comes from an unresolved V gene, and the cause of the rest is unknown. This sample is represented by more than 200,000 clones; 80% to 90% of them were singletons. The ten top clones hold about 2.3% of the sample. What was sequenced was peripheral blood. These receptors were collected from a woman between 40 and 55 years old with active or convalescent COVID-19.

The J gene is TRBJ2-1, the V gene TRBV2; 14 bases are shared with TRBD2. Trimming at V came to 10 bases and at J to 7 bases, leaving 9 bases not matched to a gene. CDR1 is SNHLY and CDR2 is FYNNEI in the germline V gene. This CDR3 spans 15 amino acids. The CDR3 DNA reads TGTGCCAATAGTCGACTAGCGGGGGGGATAAATGAGCAGTTCTTC. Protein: CANSRLAGGINEQFF. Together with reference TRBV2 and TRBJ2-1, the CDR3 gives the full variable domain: EPEVTQTPSHQVTQMGQEVILRCVPISNHLYFYWYRQILGQKVEFLVSFYNNEISEKSEIFDDQFSVERPDGSNFTLKIRSTKLEDSAMYFCANSRLAGGINEQFFGPGTRLTVL.

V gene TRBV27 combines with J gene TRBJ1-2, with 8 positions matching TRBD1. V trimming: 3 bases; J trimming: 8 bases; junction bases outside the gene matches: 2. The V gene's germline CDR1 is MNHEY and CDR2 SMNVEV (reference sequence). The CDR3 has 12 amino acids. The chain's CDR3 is CASSFRGQGYTF. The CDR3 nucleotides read TGTGCCAGCAGTTTCAGGGGGCAAGGCTACACCTTC.

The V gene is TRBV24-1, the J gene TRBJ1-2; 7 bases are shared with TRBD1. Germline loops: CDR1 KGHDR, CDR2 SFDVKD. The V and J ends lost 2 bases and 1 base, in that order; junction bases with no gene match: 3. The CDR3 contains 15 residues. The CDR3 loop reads CATSDSGGVNYGYTF. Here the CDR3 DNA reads TGTGCCACCAGTGATTCAGGGGGAGTTAACTATGGCTACACCTTC.

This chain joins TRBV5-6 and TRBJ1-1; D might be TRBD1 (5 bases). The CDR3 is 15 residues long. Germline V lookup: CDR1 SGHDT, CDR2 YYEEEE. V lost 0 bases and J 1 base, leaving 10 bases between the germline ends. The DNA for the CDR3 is TGTGCCAGCAGCTTGGTGGGGCCGGGGAACACTGAAGCTTTCTTT. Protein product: CASSLVGPGNTEAFF.

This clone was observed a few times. CDR3 DNA sequence: TGCGCCAGCAGCCACACAGTGCGGGCGAACACCGGGGAGCTGTTTTTT. Protein sequence: CASSHTVRANTGELFF. The V call is TRBV5-1, the J call TRBJ2-2; a possible D gene is TRBD2 (5 bases). CDR1 SGHRS and CDR2 YFSETQ come from the germline V gene. Trimming removed 4 bases from V and 0 bases from J, with 13 bases in between. CDR3 length equals 16 residues.

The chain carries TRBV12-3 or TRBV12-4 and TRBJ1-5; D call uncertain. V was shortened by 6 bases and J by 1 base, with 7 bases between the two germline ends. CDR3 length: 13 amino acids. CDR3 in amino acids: CASSPGSNQPQHF. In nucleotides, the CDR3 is TGTGCCAGCAGCCCCGGGAGCAATCAGCCCCAGCATTTT.

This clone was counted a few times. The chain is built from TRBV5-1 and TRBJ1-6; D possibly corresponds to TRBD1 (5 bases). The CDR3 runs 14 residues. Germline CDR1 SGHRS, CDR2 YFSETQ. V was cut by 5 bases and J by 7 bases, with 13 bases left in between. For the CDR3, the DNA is TGCGCCAGCAGTGGTGGGGAGGGGAATTCACCCCTCCACTTT. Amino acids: CASSGGEGNSPLHF.

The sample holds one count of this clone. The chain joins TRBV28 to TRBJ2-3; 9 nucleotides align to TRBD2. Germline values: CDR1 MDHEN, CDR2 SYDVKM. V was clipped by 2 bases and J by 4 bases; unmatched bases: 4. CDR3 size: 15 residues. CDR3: CASSLAGGPSDTQYF. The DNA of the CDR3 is TGTGCCAGCAGTTTAGCGGGGGGGCCGTCAGATACGCAGTATTTT.

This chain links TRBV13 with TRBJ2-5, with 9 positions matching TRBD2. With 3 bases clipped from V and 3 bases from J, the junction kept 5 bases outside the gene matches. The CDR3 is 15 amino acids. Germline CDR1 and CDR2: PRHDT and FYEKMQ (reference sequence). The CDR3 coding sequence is TGTGCCAGCAGCTTCCTTAGCGGGGGAGAAGAGACCCAGTACTTC. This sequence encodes CASSFLSGGEETQYF.

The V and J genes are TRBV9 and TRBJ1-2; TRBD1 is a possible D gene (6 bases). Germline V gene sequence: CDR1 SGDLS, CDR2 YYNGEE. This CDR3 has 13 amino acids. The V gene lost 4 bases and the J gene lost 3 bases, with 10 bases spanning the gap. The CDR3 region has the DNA TGTGCCAGCAGCCGGGACATCTACTATGGCTACACCTTC. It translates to CASSRDIYYGYTF. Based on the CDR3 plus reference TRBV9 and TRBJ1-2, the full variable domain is DSGVTQTPKHLITATGQRVTLRCSPRSGDLSVYWYQQSLDQGLQFLIQYYNGEERAKGNILERFSAQQFPDLHSELNLSSLELGDSALYFCASSRDIYYGYTFGSGTRLTVV.

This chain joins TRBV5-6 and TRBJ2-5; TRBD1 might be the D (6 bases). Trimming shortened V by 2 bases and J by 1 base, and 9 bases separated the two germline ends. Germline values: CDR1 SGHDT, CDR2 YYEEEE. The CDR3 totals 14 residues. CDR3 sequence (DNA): TGTGCCAGCAGCTTCGTGGGGGCCCAAGAGACCCAGTACTTC. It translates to CASSFVGAQETQYF. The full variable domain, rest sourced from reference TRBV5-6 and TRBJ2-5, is DAGVTQSPTHLIKTRGQQVTLRCSPKSGHDTVSWYQQALGQGPQFIFQYYEEEERQRGNFPDRFSGHQFPNYSSELNVNALLLGDSALYLCASSFVGAQETQYFGPGTRLLVL.

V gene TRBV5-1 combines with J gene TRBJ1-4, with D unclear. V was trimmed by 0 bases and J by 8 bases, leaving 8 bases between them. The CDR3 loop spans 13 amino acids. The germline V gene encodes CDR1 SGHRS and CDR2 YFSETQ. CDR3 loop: CASSLGLREKLFF. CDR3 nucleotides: TGCGCCAGCAGCTTGGGGCTGCGGGAAAAACTGTTTTTT.

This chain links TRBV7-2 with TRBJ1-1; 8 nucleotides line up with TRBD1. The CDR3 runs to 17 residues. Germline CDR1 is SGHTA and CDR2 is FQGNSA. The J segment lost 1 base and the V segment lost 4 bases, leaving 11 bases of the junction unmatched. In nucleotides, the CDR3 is TGTGCCAGCAGCTCCCCGGGACAGGACCCCTGGAACACTGAAGCTTTCTTT. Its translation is CASSSPGQDPWNTEAFF.

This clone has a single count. The CDR3 sequence is CASSVSEQAGGSTGELFF. The CDR3 DNA follows: TGTGCCAGCAGCGTTTCTGAGCAGGCGGGGGGGTCCACCGGGGAGCTGTTTTTT. The V and J genes are TRBV9 and TRBJ2-2; TRBD2 matches 9 bases. V lost 2 bases and J lost 4; bases outside the gene matches: 12. Germline V gives CDR1 SGDLS, CDR2 YYNGEE. This CDR3 region has 18 residues.

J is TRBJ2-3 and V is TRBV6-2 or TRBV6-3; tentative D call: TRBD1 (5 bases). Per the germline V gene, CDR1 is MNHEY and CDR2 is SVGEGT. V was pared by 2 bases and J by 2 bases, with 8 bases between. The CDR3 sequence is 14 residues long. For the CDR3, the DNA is TGTGCCAGCAGTTACCGACAGACCACAGATACGCAGTATTTT. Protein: CASSYRQTTDTQYF.

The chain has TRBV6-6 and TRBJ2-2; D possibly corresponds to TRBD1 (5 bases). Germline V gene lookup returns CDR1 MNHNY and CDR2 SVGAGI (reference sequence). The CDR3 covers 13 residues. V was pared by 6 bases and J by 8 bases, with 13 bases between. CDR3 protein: CASRGASRGELFF. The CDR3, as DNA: TGTGCCAGCAGAGGGGCCTCACGGGGGGAGCTGTTTTTT.

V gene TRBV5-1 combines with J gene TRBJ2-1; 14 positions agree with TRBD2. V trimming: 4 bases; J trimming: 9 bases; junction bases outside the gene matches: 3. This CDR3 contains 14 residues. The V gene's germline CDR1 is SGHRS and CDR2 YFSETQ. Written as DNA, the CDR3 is TGCGCCAGCAGCGACGGGACTAGCGGGAGTGAGCAGTTCTTC. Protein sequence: CASSDGTSGSEQFF.

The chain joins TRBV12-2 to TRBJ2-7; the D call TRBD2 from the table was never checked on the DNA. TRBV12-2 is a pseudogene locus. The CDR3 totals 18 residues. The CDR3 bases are TGTGCAAGTCGCTTAGTGCCAAGCCAAGGGAGCTCAGTGTACGAGCAGTACTTC. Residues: CASRLVPSQGSSVYEQYF.

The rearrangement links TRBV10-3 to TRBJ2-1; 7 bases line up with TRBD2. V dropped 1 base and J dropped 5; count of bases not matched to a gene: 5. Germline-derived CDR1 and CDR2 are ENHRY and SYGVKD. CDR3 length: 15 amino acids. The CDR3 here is CAISEWGGSDNEQFF. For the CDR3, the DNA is TGTGCCATCAGTGAGTGGGGCGGGAGCGACAATGAGCAGTTCTTC.

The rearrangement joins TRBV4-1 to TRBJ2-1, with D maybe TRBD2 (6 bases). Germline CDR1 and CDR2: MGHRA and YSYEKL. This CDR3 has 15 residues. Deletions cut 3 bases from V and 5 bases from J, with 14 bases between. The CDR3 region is CASSHPGTSNNEQFF. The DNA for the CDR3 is TGCGCCAGCAGCCACCCCGGGACTTCGAACAATGAGCAGTTCTTC.

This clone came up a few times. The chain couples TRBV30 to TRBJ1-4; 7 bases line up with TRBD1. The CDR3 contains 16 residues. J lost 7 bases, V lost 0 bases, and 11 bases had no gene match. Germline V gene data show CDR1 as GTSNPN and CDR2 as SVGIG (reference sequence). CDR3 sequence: CAWSVDVGGYIEKLFF. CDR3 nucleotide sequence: TGTGCCTGGAGTGTAGATGTAGGGGGCTATATTGAAAAACTGTTTTTT. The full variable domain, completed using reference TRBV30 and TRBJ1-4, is SQTIHQWPATLVQPVGSPLSLECTVEGTSNPNLYWYRQAAGRGLQLLFYSVGIGQISSEVPQNLSASRPQDRQFILSSKKLLLSDSGFYLCAWSVDVGGYIEKLFFGSGTQLSVL.

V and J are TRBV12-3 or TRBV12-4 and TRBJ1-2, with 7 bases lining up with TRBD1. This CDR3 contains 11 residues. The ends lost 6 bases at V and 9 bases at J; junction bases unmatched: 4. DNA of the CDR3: TGTGCCAGCAGCACGACAGGGAGCTACACCTTC. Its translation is CASSTTGSYTF.

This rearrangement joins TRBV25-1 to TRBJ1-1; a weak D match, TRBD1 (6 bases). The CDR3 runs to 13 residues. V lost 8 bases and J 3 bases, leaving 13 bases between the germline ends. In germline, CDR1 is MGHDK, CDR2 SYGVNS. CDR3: CASPRTVHTEAFF. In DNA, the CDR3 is TGTGCCAGCCCGCGGACAGTCCACACTGAAGCTTTCTTT.

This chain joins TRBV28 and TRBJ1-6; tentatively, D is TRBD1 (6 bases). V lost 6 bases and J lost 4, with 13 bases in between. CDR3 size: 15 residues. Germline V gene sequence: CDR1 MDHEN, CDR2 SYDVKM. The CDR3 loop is CASSYGDRYNSPLHF. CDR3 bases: TGTGCCAGCAGCTACGGAGACAGGTATAATTCACCCCTCCACTTT.

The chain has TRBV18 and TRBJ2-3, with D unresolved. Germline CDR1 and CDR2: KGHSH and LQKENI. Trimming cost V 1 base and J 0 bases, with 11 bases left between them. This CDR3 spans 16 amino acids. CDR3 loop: CASSPRYQMSTDTQYF. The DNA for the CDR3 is TGTGCCAGCTCACCACGATACCAGATGAGCACAGATACGCAGTATTTT.

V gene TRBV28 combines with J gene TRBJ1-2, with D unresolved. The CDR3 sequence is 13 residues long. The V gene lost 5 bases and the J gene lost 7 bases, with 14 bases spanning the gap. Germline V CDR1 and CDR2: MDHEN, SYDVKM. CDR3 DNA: TGTGCCAGCAGTCCCGGGAACGAGGGTGGCTACACCTTC. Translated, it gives CASSPGNEGGYTF.

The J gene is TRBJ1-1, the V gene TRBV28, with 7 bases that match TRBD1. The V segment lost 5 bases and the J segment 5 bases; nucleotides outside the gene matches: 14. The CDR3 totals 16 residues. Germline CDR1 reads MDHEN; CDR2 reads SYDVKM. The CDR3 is CASSPRIGGVRTEAFF. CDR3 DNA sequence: TGTGCCAGCAGTCCCCGGATAGGGGGCGTAAGGACTGAAGCTTTCTTT.